This T cell receptor (beta chain) was observed in a study of vaccination effects on CD4 cells after COVID-19. Expansion with viral peptide pools was applied to antigen-specific CD4+ T cells by the ViraFEST assay prior to sequencing. Subsequent to a culture period of around 10 days, CD4+ T cells were isolated. PCR-confirmed SARS-CoV-2 infection occurred in the person between March and December 2020. Data came from immunoSEQ multiplex PCR; TCRdb stores just in-frame clones and leaves some out. The repertoire has 25,000 to 35,000 clones, approximately 72% of them found once; the top ten carry 25% to 30%. After removal of 5 bases from V and 4 bases from J, the junction contained 5 bases not matched to a gene. The CDR3 covers 14 residues. Looked up from germline, CDR1 is SEHNR and CDR2 is FQNEAQ (reference sequence). General observations from the study: Convalescent patients numbered few in the study; early post-infection timepoints were missing entirely. Infection-derived and vaccine-derived clones contracted markedly late after vaccination.

To note about this clone: Its specificity is unknown.

Sample: CD4+ T cells from PBMCs cultured with a peptide pool, taken before COVID-19 vaccination. This clonotype was obtained from a human donor who had a prior SARS-CoV-2 infection. V is TRBV7-9 and J is TRBJ2-5, with 9 nucleotides matching TRBD2. CDR3 DNA: TGTGCCAGCAGCCGCGGACTAGCGTTAGAGACCCAGTACTTC. This sequence encodes CASSRGLALETQYF.